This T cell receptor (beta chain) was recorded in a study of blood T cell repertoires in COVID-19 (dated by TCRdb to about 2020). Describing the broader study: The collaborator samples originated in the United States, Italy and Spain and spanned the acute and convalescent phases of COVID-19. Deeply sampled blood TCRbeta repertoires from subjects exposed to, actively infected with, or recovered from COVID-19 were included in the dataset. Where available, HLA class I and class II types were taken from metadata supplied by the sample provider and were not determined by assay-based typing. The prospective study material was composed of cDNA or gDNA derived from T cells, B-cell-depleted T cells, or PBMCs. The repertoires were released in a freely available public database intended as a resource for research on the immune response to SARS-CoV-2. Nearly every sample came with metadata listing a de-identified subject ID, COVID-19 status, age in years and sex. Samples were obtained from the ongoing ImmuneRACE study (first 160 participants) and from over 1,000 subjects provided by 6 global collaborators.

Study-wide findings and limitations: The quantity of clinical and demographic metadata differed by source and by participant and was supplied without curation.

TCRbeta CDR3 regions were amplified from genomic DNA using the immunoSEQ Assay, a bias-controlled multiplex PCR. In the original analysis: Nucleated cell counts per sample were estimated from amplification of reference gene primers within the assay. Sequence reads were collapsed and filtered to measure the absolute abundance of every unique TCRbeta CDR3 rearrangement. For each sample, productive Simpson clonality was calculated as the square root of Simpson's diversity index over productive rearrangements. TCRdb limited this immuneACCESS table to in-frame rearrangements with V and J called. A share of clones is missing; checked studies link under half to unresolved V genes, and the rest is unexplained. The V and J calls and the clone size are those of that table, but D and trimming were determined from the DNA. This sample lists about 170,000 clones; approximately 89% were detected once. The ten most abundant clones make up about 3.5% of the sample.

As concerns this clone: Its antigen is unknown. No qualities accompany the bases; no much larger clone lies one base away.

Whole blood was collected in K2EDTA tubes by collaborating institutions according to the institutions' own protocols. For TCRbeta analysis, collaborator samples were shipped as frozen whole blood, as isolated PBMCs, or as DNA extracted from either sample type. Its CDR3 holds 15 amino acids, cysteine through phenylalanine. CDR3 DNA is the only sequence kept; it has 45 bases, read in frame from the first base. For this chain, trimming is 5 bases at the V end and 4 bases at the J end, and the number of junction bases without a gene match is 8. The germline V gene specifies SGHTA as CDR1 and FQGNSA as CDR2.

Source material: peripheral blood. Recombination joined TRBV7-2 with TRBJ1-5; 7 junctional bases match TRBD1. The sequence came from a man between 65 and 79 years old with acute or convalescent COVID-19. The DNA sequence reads TGTGCCAGCAGCCCGCGGCCGGGACAGAATCAGCCCCAGCATTTT. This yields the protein CASSPRPGQNQPQHF.